This T cell receptor (beta chain) was captured by sequencing in a study of shared T cell receptors in the human thymus. J was trimmed by 0 bases and V by 5 bases; bases with no gene match: 12. This CDR3 has 18 residues. Germline V CDR1 and CDR2: LNHDA, SQIVND (reference sequence). Assay: immunoSEQ multiplex PCR; the TCRdb copy retains only in-frame clones and omits some. This sample has fewer than 700,000 clones, with more than 75% found just once. The data were also submitted as part of a second study, on human thymus T cells.

The gene calls are TRBV19 and TRBJ1-5; the match to TRBD1 covers 8 bases. The TCR comes from a boy in the first two years of life with a congenital heart defect. Sequenced material: thymocytes. DNA for the CDR3: TGTGCCAGTAGTTGCTCCCACAGGGGGGAGTATAGCAATCAGCCCCAGCATTTT. Its translation is CASSCSHRGEYSNQPQHF.